The 5 T cell receptor beta chains listed next were all sequenced from one sample in a study of CD8 T cells in ankylosing spondylitis. TCRdb reprocessed the 5' RACE reads via MiXCR and lists one record per CDR3 protein. The repertoire holds 40,000 or so distinct CDR3 sequences, with 11% as singletons. The sample taken for sequencing was blood, either unsorted or a sorted T cell fraction (not recorded which). The receptors stem from a male donor with ankylosing spondylitis or in good health (not recorded which).

This clonotype was recorded at least ten times. The rearrangement links TRBV28 to TRBJ1-6; D is uncertain. CDR1 and CDR2 from the germline V gene are MDHEN and SYDVKM. V lost 3 bases and J lost 9, with 15 bases in between. There are 15 residues in the CDR3. In DNA form, the CDR3 reads TGTGCCAGCAGTTTTCTGACCTCTGGAGGTTCACCCCTCCACTTT. Protein: CASSFLTSGGSPLHF.

The sample holds many counts of this clonotype. V usage is TRBV5-1 and J usage is TRBJ2-5; 7 nucleotides line up with TRBD1. CDR3 length: 15 residues. V shed 0 bases and J 4 bases; nucleotides not matched to a gene: 6. Germline V gives CDR1 SGHRS, CDR2 YFSETQ. The chain's CDR3 is CASSLVTGSGETQYF. CDR3 sequence (DNA): TGCGCCAGCAGCTTGGTGACAGGGTCCGGAGAGACCCAGTACTTC.

This clonotype has a count of ten or more. The chain employs TRBV4-2 and TRBJ2-7; 7 positions match TRBD1. CDR3 size: 15 residues. Looked up from germline, CDR1 is LGHNA and CDR2 is YNFKEQ. V lost 0 bases and J lost 3; bases outside the gene matches: 5. CDR3 protein: CASSQEADRHYEQYF. The CDR3 region has the DNA TGTGCCAGCAGCCAAGAGGCGGACAGGCACTACGAGCAGTACTTC.

The table lists this clonotype with many counts. The rearrangement joins TRBV29-1 to TRBJ2-1, with TRBD1 identical over 9 bases. In germline, CDR1 is SQVTM, CDR2 ANQGSEA. The CDR3 totals 15 residues. The ends lost 6 bases at V and 13 bases at J; junction bases unmatched: 19. The CDR3 DNA follows: TGCAGCGTGGAATCGGGACAGGGAGGTTCGGTTGTCCAGTTCTTC. Its translation: CSVESGQGGSVVQFF.

A few counts support this clonotype. The gene calls are TRBV29-1 and TRBJ2-3, with D perhaps assigned TRBD1 or TRBD2 (6 bases each). There are 15 residues in the CDR3. Germline CDR1 is SQVTM and CDR2 is ANQGSEA. Trimming pared 7 bases from V and 2 bases from J, leaving 19 bases between. The CDR3 is CSARGMGAFTDTQYF. The CDR3 bases are TGCAGCGCCCGGGGGATGGGGGCCTTCACAGATACGCAGTATTTT.